The T cell receptor beta chain under discussion was sequenced for a study of T cells in Graves' hyperthyroidism and ophthalmopathy. The investigators amplified TCR beta CDR3 regions from RNA transcripts. The TCR CDR3 was amplified in a first-round RT-PCR using the HTBI primer set. Using its own MiXCR run on the multiplex PCR reads, TCRdb lists one record per CDR3 protein. Of some 600,000 distinct CDR3 sequences detected, about 15% appear once; the ten largest clones hold 5.8%. The table lists this clonotype with many counts. The CDR3 loop spans 12 amino acids. Per the germline V gene, CDR1 is GTSNPN and CDR2 is SVGIG (reference sequence). V was pared by 1 base and J by 1 base, with 4 bases between.

Sequencing was performed on blood. This chain joins TRBV30 and TRBJ1-1, with no clear D. This TCR was sampled from a young woman with Graves' hyperthyroidism that later progressed to Graves' ophthalmopathy. This CDR3 reads CAWSGRNTEAFF. CDR3 coding DNA: TGTGCCTGGAGTGGGAGGAACACTGAAGCTTTCTTT.